This T cell receptor (beta chain) was recovered during a study of shared clonotypes between healthy human individuals. A word on this clone: Its specificity is unknown. Additional DNA sequences in this sample encode the identical CDR3.

The V and J ends lost 1 base and 4 bases respectively, with 11 bases between them. The CDR3 is made up of 14 amino acids. Germline V gene data show CDR1 as SGHTA and CDR2 as FQGNSA. Original processing methods: Junction-only immunoSEQ sequences carried no quality scores, so filtering differed. Assay: immunoSEQ multiplex PCR; the TCRdb copy retains only in-frame clones and omits some. D and trimming come from the DNA, and the V and J calls and clone size come from that table. This table holds 2 million to 2.5 million clones, 90% to 97% found once. Overall study results and limits: Across subsets, estimated richness was generally greater for naive than for memory populations.

The TCR comes from a man aged 18 to 30 in good health. Sequencing input: naive CD4+ T cells sorted from blood. Subset given: CD45RA+ positively selected. This chain joins TRBV7-2 and TRBJ2-7; a weak D match, TRBD2 (7 bases). This CDR3 reads CASSLGRGGYEQYF. The CDR3 DNA sequence: TGTGCCAGCAGCTTAGGTAGGGGGGGATACGAGCAGTACTTC.